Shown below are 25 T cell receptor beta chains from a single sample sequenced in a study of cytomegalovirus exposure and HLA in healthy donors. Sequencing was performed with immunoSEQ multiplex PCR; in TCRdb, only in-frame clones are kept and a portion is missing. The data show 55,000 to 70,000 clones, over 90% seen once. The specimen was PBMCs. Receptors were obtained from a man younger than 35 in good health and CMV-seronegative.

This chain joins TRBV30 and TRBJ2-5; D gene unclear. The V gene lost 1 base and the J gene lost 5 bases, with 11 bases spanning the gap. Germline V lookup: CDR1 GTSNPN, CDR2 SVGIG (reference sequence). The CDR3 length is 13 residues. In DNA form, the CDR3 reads TGTGCCTGGAGTGGAGGTGAGACGGAGACCCAGTACTTC. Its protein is CAWSGGETETQYF.

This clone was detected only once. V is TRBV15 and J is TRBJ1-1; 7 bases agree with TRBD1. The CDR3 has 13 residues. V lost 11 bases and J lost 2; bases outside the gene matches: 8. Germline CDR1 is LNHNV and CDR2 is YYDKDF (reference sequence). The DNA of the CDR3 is TGTGCCGCCCGGGACAGCGGTAACACTGAAGCTTTCTTT. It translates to CAARDSGNTEAFF.

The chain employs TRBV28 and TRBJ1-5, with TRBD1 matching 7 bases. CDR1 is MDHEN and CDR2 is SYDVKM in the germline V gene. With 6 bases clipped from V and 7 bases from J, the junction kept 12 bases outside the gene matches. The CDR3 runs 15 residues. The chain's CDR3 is CASSDLTGVRQPQHF. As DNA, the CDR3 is TGTGCCAGCAGCGACCTCACAGGGGTGAGGCAGCCCCAGCATTTT.

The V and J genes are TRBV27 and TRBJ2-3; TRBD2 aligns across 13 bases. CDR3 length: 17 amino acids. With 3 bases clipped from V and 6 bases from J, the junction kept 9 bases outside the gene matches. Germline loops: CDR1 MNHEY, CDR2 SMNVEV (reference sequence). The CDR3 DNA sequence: TGTGCCAGCAGTTTCCATCAACTAGCGGGAGGGCCGGATACGCAGTATTTT. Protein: CASSFHQLAGGPDTQYF.

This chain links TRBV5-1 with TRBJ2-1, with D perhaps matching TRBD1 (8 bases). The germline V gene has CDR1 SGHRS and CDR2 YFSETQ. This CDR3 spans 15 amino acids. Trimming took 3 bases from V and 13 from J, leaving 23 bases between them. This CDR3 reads CASSSRGPAGPEQFF. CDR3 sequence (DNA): TGCGCCAGCAGCTCCAGGGGGCCAGCGGGGCCCGAACAGTTCTTC.

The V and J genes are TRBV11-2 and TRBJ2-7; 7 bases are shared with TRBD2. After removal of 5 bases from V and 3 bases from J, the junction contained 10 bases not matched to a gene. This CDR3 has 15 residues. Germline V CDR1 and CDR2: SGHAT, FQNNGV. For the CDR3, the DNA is TGTGCCAGCAGCCAACCTCACAGCGGGATCTACGAGCAGTACTTC. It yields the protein CASSQPHSGIYEQYF.

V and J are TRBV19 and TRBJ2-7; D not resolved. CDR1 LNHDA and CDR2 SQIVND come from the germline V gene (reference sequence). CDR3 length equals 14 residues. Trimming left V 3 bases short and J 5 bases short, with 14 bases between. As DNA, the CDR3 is TGTGCCAGTAGTATTACCCATGGCCCACACGAGCAGTACTTC. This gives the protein CASSITHGPHEQYF.

The CDR3 spells CASSYEGQGLYEQYF. The CDR3 bases are TGTGCCAGCAGTTACGAAGGGCAGGGCTTGTACGAGCAGTACTTC. The rearrangement uses TRBV6-5 and TRBJ2-7; TRBD1 is a possible D gene (5 bases). V shed 2 bases and J shed 4 bases, with 15 bases lying between them. This CDR3 has 15 residues. Germline CDR1 is MNHEY and CDR2 is SVGAGI.

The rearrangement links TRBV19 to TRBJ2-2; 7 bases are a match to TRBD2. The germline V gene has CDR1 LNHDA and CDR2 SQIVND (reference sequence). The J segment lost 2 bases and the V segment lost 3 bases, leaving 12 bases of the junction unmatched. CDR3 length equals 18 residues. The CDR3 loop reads CASSMYLGGTVNTGELFF. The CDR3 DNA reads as TGTGCCAGTAGTATGTATTTGGGGGGGACGGTAAACACCGGGGAGCTGTTTTTT.

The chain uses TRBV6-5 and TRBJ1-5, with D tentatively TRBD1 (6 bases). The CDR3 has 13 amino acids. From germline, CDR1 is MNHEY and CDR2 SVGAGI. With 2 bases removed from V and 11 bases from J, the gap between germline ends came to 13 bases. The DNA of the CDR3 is TGTGCCAGCAGTTACCGGCAGGGGCCAGCCCAGCATTTT. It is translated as CASSYRQGPAQHF.

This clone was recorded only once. The CDR3 protein is CASGLGISLVYNEQFF. The CDR3 bases are TGTGCTAGTGGTTTGGGGATTAGCTTAGTGTACAATGAGCAGTTCTTC. The rearrangement links TRBV12-5 to TRBJ2-1; D unresolved. The length of the CDR3 is 16 residues. CDR1 is LGHNT and CDR2 is FRNRAP in the germline V gene. V was pared by 1 base and J by 4 bases, with 14 bases between.

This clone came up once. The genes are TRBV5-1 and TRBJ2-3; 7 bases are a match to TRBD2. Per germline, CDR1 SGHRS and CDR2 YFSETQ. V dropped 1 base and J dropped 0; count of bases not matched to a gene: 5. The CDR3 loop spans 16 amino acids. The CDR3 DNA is TGCGCCAGCAGCTTGTCAGCGGGGATTAGCACAGATACGCAGTATTTT. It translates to CASSLSAGISTDTQYF.

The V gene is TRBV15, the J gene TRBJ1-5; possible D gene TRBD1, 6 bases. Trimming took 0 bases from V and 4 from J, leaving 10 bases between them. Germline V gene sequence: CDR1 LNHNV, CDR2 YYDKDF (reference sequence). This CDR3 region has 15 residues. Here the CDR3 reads CATSRDGQRNQPQHF. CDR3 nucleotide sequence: TGTGCCACCAGCAGAGATGGACAGAGGAATCAGCCCCAGCATTTT.

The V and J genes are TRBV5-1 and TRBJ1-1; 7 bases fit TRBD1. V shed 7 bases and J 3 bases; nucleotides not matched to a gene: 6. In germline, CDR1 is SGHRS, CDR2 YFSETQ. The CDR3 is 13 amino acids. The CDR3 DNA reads TGCGCCAGCCGTACACAGGGGCACACTGAAGCTTTCTTT. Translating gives CASRTQGHTEAFF.

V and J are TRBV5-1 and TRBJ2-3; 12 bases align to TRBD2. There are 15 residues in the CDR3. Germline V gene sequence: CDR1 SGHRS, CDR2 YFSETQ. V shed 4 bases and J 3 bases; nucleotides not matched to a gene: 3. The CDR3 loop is CASSELAGGTDTQYF. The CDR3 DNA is TGCGCCAGCAGCGAACTAGCGGGAGGTACAGATACGCAGTATTTT.

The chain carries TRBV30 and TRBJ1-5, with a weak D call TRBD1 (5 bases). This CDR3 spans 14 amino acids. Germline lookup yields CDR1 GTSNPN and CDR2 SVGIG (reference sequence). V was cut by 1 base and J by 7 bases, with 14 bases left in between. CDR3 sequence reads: CAWSGGRDGQPQHF. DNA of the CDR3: TGTGCCTGGAGTGGAGGCAGGGATGGGCAGCCCCAGCATTTT.

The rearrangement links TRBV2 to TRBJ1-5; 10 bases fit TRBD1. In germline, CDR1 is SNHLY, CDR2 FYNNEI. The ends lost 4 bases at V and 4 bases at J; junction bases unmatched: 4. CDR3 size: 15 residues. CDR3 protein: CASSGTGGRNQPQHF. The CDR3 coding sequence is TGTGCCAGCAGTGGGACAGGGGGACGAAATCAGCCCCAGCATTTT.

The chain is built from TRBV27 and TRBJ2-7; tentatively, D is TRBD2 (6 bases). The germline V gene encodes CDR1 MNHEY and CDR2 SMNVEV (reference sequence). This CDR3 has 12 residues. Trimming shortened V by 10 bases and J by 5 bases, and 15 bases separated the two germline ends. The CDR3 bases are TGTGCCACCGCGAGCGGGCGCCACGAGCAGTACTTC. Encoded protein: CATASGRHEQYF.

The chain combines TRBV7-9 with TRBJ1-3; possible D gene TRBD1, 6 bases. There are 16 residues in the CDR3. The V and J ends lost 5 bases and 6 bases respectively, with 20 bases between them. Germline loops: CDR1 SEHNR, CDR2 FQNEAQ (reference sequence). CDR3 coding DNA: TGTGCCAGCAGCACTTTCCGGGACAAAAAAGAAAACACCATATATTTT. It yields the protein CASSTFRDKKENTIYF.

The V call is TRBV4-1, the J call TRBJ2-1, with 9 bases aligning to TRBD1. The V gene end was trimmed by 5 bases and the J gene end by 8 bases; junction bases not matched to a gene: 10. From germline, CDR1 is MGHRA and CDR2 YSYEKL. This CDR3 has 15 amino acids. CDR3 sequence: CASSYPGQGTDEQFF. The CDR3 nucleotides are TGCGCCAGCAGCTATCCCGGACAGGGGACCGATGAGCAGTTCTTC.

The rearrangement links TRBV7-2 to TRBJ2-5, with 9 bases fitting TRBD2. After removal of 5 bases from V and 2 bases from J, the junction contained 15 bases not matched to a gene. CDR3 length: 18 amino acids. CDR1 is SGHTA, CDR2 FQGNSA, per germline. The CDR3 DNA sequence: TGTGCCAGCAGCCCCCGCGGTGCGGGAGGGCCCCGGCAAGAGACCCAGTACTTC. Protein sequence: CASSPRGAGGPRQETQYF. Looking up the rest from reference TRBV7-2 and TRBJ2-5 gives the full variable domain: GAGVSQSPSNKVTEKGKDVELRCDPISGHTALYWYRQSLGQGLEFLIYFQGNSAPDKSGLPSDRFSAERTGGSVSTLTIQRTQQEDSAVYLCASSPRGAGGPRQETQYFGPGTRLLVL.

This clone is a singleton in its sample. The CDR3 DNA follows: TGTGCCAGCAGTTTTCGTAGCGGCGAGCAGTACTTC. Its translation: CASSFRSGEQYF. This chain uses TRBV27 with TRBJ2-7; D perhaps matches TRBD2 (6 bases). CDR1 is MNHEY and CDR2 is SMNVEV in the germline V gene (reference sequence). The CDR3 runs to 12 residues. V lost 3 bases and J lost 6, with 9 bases in between.

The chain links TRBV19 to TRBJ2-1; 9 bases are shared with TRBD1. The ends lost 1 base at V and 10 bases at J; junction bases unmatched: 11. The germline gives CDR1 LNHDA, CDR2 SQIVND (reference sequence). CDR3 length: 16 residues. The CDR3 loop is CASSIVRGQGFDEQFF. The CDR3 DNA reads TGTGCCAGTAGTATAGTACGGGGACAGGGATTCGACGAGCAGTTCTTC.

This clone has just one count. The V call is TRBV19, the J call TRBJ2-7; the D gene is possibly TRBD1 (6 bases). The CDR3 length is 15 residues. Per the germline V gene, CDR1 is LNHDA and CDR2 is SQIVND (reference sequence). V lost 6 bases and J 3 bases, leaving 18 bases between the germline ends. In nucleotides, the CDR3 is TGTGCCAGTAGCCAAATGACAGGCTCTGGCTACGAGCAGTACTTC. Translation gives CASSQMTGSGYEQYF.

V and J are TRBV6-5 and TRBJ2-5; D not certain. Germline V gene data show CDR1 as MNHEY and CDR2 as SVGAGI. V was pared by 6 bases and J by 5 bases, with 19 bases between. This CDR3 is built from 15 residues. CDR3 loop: CASRMTELYLETQYF. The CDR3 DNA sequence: TGTGCCAGCAGAATGACTGAGTTATATTTGGAGACCCAGTACTTC.